The next 10 T cell receptor beta chains were all read from a single sample in a study of blood T cells in healthy people across ages. Sample-barcoded 5' priming and a J-beta primer mix drove a second PCR of about 7 to 12 cycles. Via MiXCR, TCRdb re-called the 5' RACE reads, giving one row per CDR3 protein. Of hundreds of thousands of distinct CDR3 sequences listed, 40% to 50% are singletons. The sequenced sample consisted of blood. The receptors derive from an elderly man in good health.

The chain employs TRBV12-3 or TRBV12-4 and TRBJ1-2, with 9 bases lining up with TRBD1. Trimming took 7 bases from V and 8 from J; bases not matched to a gene: 5. The CDR3 runs 12 residues. CDR3 nucleotides: TGTGCCAGCACCGGGACAGGGTACGGCTACACCTTC. Protein product: CASTGTGYGYTF.

V is TRBV4-3 and J is TRBJ2-7; D call uncertain. The J call may be faulty, since TRBJ2-5 better matches the DNA end. CDR3 length equals 14 residues. Per germline, CDR1 LGHNA and CDR2 YSLEER. For the CDR3, the DNA is TGCGCCAGCAGCCAAGATTCGACTGGAGAGACCCAGTACTTC. This gives the protein CASSQDSTGETQYF.

This clonotype was counted at least ten times. The rearrangement links TRBV20-1 to TRBJ2-1, with a possible D match to TRBD1 (5 bases). The CDR3 totals 15 residues. Between the trimmed V and J ends, which lost 4 bases and 3 bases, there was a span of 16 bases. CDR1 is DFQATT and CDR2 is SNEGSKA in the germline V gene (reference sequence). The CDR3 loop is CSAIDPTGFYNEQFF. DNA of the CDR3: TGCAGTGCTATCGATCCCACAGGATTCTACAATGAGCAGTTCTTC.

V and J are TRBV12-3 or TRBV12-4 and TRBJ2-3, with D unclear. The V end was cut by 6 bases, the J end by 1 base, with 11 bases between. The CDR3 has 14 amino acids. The CDR3 loop is CASSPEDRTDTQYF. CDR3 sequence (DNA): TGTGCCAGCAGCCCCGAGGACCGCACAGATACGCAGTATTTT.

This clonotype was detected a few times. V usage is TRBV27 and J usage is TRBJ2-2; TRBD1 is a possible D gene (6 bases). Germline loops: CDR1 MNHEY, CDR2 SMNVEV (reference sequence). V lost 2 bases to trimming and J lost 0 bases, with 10 bases between them. The CDR3 has 16 amino acids. The CDR3 sequence: CASSLDRTANTGELFF. CDR3 sequence (DNA): TGTGCCAGCAGTTTAGACAGGACCGCGAACACCGGGGAGCTGTTTTTT.

This clonotype has only a few counts. This rearrangement joins TRBV7-2 to TRBJ2-3; D is perhaps TRBD2 (5 bases). Trimming took 1 base from V and 0 from J, leaving 8 bases between them. The length of the CDR3 is 15 residues. Germline values: CDR1 SGHTA, CDR2 FQGNSA. CDR3 in amino acids: CASSLGGESTDTQYF. The CDR3 DNA reads as TGTGCCAGCAGCTTAGGTGGGGAGAGCACAGATACGCAGTATTTT.

This clonotype turned up a few times. The chain has TRBV6-2 or TRBV6-3 and TRBJ2-1; D ambiguous. Trimming removed 3 bases from V and 1 base from J, with 10 bases in between. Germline lookup yields CDR1 MNHEY and CDR2 SVGEGT. The CDR3 length is 15 residues. CDR3 sequence (DNA): TGTGCCAGCAGTTATATAGGTCGATCCTACAATGAGCAGTTCTTC. Protein sequence: CASSYIGRSYNEQFF.

This clonotype was recorded a few times. The J gene is TRBJ1-5, the V gene TRBV20-1; unclear D gene. The CDR3 contains 12 residues. V lost 3 bases and J 6 bases, leaving 9 bases between the germline ends. Germline loops: CDR1 DFQATT, CDR2 SNEGSKA (reference sequence). The CDR3 region has the DNA TGCAGTGCTAGGGCAGTGAGTCAGCCCCAGCATTTT. Its protein is CSARAVSQPQHF.

This clonotype was seen a few times. This rearrangement joins TRBV6-2 or TRBV6-3 to TRBJ1-1; D remains unclear. CDR1 MNHEY and CDR2 SVGEGT come from the germline V gene. Trimming pared 8 bases from V and 1 base from J, leaving 20 bases between. This CDR3 has 16 amino acids. CDR3: CASQPSGLGPNTEAFF. CDR3 nucleotide sequence: TGTGCCAGCCAGCCCTCCGGCCTCGGTCCGAACACTGAAGCTTTCTTT.

The chain joins TRBV3-1 to TRBJ2-3; tentative D call: TRBD2 (5 bases). V was clipped by 1 base and J by 1 base, with 12 bases between them. The CDR3 is made up of 16 amino acids. From germline, CDR1 is LGHDT and CDR2 YNNKEL (reference sequence). CDR3 sequence: CASSQGENSGTDTQYF. The CDR3 region has the DNA TGTGCCAGCAGCCAAGGGGAAAATAGCGGCACAGATACGCAGTATTTT.